This passage covers 25 T cell receptor beta chains from one sample sequenced in a study of blood T cell dynamics during melanoma immunotherapy. Sequencing used immunoSEQ multiplex PCR; TCRdb keeps in-frame clones, though not all of them. The table shows about 2,700 clones, with around 88% occurring only once. Time point given: week 3, after first cycle of checkpoint inhibitor. Sequences were derived from blood, sampled from a patient treated with checkpoint blockade. The source is a human donor with melanoma.

The chain has TRBV7-9 and TRBJ2-5, with TRBD1 identical over 7 bases. CDR1 and CDR2 from the germline V gene are SEHNR and FQNEAQ (reference sequence). The CDR3 covers 15 residues. Trimming cost V 4 bases and J 2 bases; bases outside gene matches: 7. In DNA form, the CDR3 reads TGTGCCAGCAGCTGGGGGACAGCTAAGCAAGAGACCCAGTACTTC. It codes for CASSWGTAKQETQYF.

The chain recombines TRBV18 with TRBJ1-3; no reliable D call. This CDR3 comprises 13 residues. Trimming took 2 bases from V and 3 from J, leaving 5 bases between them. Germline assignment: CDR1 KGHSH and CDR2 LQKENI. DNA for the CDR3: TGTGCCAGCTCACCAGGGGTTGGAAACACCATATATTTT. This sequence encodes CASSPGVGNTIYF.

Only one count was recorded for this clone. The rearrangement uses TRBV11-2 and TRBJ2-2; D call uncertain. V was trimmed by 2 bases and J by 2 bases, leaving 9 bases between them. The CDR3 spans 15 residues. Germline CDR1 and CDR2: SGHAT and FQNNGV. CDR3 DNA: TGTGCCAGCAGCTTAAACCCCACTAACACCGGGGAGCTGTTTTTT. Translating gives CASSLNPTNTGELFF. Using reference TRBV11-2 and TRBJ2-2 for the parts outside the CDR3, the full variable domain is EAGVAQSPRYKIIEKRQSVAFWCNPISGHATLYWYQQILGQGPKLLIQFQNNGVVDDSQLPKDRFSAERLKGVDSTLKIQPAKLEDSAVYLCASSLNPTNTGELFFGEGSRLTVL.

The V and J genes are TRBV6-1 and TRBJ2-2; possibly TRBD1 for D (5 bases). V gave up 7 bases and J gave up 5 bases, with 17 bases separating them. The germline V gene has CDR1 MNHNS and CDR2 SASEGT. The CDR3 spans 15 residues. CDR3 nucleotide sequence: TGTGCCAGCAACAAGGGGCTAGATGGAACCGGGGAGCTGTTTTTT. The encoded protein is CASNKGLDGTGELFF.

This clone was seen only once. This chain connects TRBV5-3 to TRBJ2-7; maybe TRBD2 (5 bases). TRBV5-3 is placed among ORFs of uncertain function. The CDR3 consists of 11 residues. Trimming pared 8 bases from V and 6 bases from J, leaving 12 bases between. The CDR3 spells CASSAGLEQYF. CDR3 nucleotides: TGTGCCAGCAGCGCGGGCCTCGAGCAGTACTTC.

The chain uses TRBV5-1 and TRBJ2-1, with unresolved D. The length of the CDR3 is 12 residues. Germline-derived CDR1 and CDR2 are SGHRS and YFSETQ. V was pared by 4 bases and J by 7 bases, with 9 bases between. Written as DNA, the CDR3 is TGCGCCAGCAGCCTTGCGTGGAATGAGCAGTTCTTC. It is translated as CASSLAWNEQFF.

The gene calls are TRBV5-1 and TRBJ2-5, with no clear D. CDR1 is SGHRS and CDR2 is YFSETQ in the germline V gene. The ends were cut back, 4 bases at V and 4 bases at J, with 8 bases in the middle. This CDR3 comprises 12 residues. CDR3 nucleotide sequence: TGCGCCAGCAGCCCGGGCCGAGAGACCCAGTACTTC. Translated: CASSPGRETQYF.

V is TRBV6-6 and J is TRBJ1-4; D is perhaps TRBD1 (6 bases). Trimming cost V 6 bases and J 1 base, with 12 bases left between them. CDR1 is MNHNY, CDR2 SVGAGI, per germline (reference sequence). The CDR3 totals 15 residues. The CDR3 spells CASSSEDRTNEKLFF. The DNA of the CDR3 is TGTGCCAGCAGCTCGGAGGACAGAACTAATGAAAAACTGTTTTTT.

The chain has TRBV28 and TRBJ2-7; TRBD1 matches 9 bases. With 5 bases clipped from V and 1 base from J, the junction kept 3 bases outside the gene matches. Germline loops: CDR1 MDHEN, CDR2 SYDVKM. The CDR3 length is 14 residues. The CDR3 loop is CASSAQGASYEQYF. The CDR3, as DNA: TGTGCCAGCAGTGCACAGGGGGCGTCCTACGAGCAGTACTTC.

This clone was observed once. The chain employs TRBV2 and TRBJ1-2; D might be TRBD1 (6 bases). Looked up from germline, CDR1 is SNHLY and CDR2 is FYNNEI. This CDR3 has 16 residues. V was shortened by 5 bases and J by 5 bases, with 21 bases between the two germline ends. The CDR3 is CASSSLGTREGYGYTF. The CDR3 coding sequence is TGTGCCAGCAGTTCTCTAGGGACACGGGAAGGGTATGGCTACACCTTC.

As to this clone: This same CDR3 is encoded by further DNA sequences in the sample. This chain uses TRBV30 with TRBJ1-1; a possible D gene is TRBD1 (5 bases). The V end was cut by 2 bases, the J end by 2 bases, with 18 bases between. Germline loops: CDR1 GTSNPN, CDR2 SVGIG (reference sequence). The CDR3 is made up of 16 amino acids. The CDR3 DNA is TGTGCCTGGAGTCCTTTTCTGTCAGGGTATAACACTGAAGCTTTCTTT. It is translated as CAWSPFLSGYNTEAFF.

A single count supports this clone. The rearrangement links TRBV11-1 to TRBJ2-7, with D possibly being TRBD1 or TRBD2 (5 bases each). CDR1 and CDR2 from the germline V gene are SGHAT and FQDESV (reference sequence). Trimming took 0 bases from V and 4 from J, leaving 16 bases between them. The CDR3 consists of 16 residues. The CDR3 bases are TGTGCCAGCAGCTTAGCAGGGACCGGGGTAACTTACGAGCAGTACTTC. Amino acid sequence: CASSLAGTGVTYEQYF.

This clone appeared a single time. The chain couples TRBV5-1 to TRBJ1-1, with D possibly TRBD1 on 5 matching bases. CDR1 and CDR2 from the germline V gene are SGHRS and YFSETQ. This CDR3 region has 13 residues. V was cut by 4 bases and J by 10 bases, with 17 bases left in between. The CDR3: CASSQDSGRGAFF. The DNA for the CDR3 is TGCGCCAGCAGCCAGGACTCGGGTAGGGGAGCTTTCTTT. The complete variable domain, with remaining parts taken from reference TRBV5-1 and TRBJ1-1, reads KAGVTQTPRYLIKTRGQQVTLSCSPISGHRSVSWYQQTPGQGLQFLFEYFSETQRNKGNFPGRFSGRQFSNSRSEMNVSTLELGDSALYLCASSQDSGRGAFFGQGTRLTVV.

DNA for the CDR3: TGTGCCAGTAGTTTCCGGACAGGGACTAGCGGTTCCTACGAGCAGTACTTC. This encodes CASSFRTGTSGSYEQYF. This rearrangement joins TRBV19 to TRBJ2-7; 11 bases map to TRBD2. Germline CDR1 reads LNHDA; CDR2 reads SQIVND (reference sequence). This CDR3 has 17 amino acids. V lost 5 bases to trimming and J lost 1 base; unmatched junction nucleotides: 10.

The rearrangement joins TRBV4-3 to TRBJ1-1; the D is unclear. Looked up from germline, CDR1 is LGHNA and CDR2 is YSLEER. The V end lost 0 bases, the J end lost 0 bases, and 8 bases lay between the germline ends. The CDR3 is made up of 15 amino acids. Here the CDR3 DNA reads TGCGCCAGCAGCCAAGATGTTGCCCTGAACACTGAAGCTTTCTTT. It translates to CASSQDVALNTEAFF.

J is TRBJ2-7 and V is TRBV6-6; D ambiguous. CDR3 length equals 13 residues. V was clipped by 2 bases and J by 6 bases, with 11 bases between them. Germline-derived CDR1 and CDR2 are MNHNY and SVGAGI (reference sequence). The CDR3 region has the DNA TGTGCCAGCAGTTACGCGGAACTGGGCGAGCAGTACTTC. Its translation: CASSYAELGEQYF.

The chain has TRBV6-6 and TRBJ1-5; D not certain. The germline CDR1 and CDR2 sequences are MNHNY and SVGAGI (reference sequence). This CDR3 contains 12 residues. V lost 10 bases, J lost 0 bases, and 7 bases lay in between. The CDR3 DNA sequence: TGTGCCACCCGATATAGCAATCAGCCCCAGCATTTT. It is translated as CATRYSNQPQHF.

The gene calls are TRBV27 and TRBJ2-7; 13 bases map to TRBD2. Germline CDR1 is MNHEY and CDR2 is SMNVEV (reference sequence). V lost 6 bases and J lost 3; bases outside the gene matches: 11. The CDR3 loop spans 17 amino acids. The chain's CDR3 is CASRKLAGGPLNYEQYF. The CDR3, as DNA: TGTGCCAGCAGGAAACTAGCGGGAGGGCCCCTTAACTACGAGCAGTACTTC.

This chain joins TRBV28 and TRBJ1-1; D uncertain. This CDR3 has 12 amino acids. V was cut by 6 bases and J by 4 bases, with 9 bases left in between. Germline loops: CDR1 MDHEN, CDR2 SYDVKM. The CDR3 reads CASSPLRTEAFF. As DNA, the CDR3 is TGTGCCAGCAGCCCACTACGCACTGAAGCTTTCTTT.

The chain carries TRBV7-2 and TRBJ1-3; D remains ambiguous. The V end was cut by 4 bases, the J end by 4 bases, with 11 bases between. Germline V gives CDR1 SGHTA, CDR2 FQGNSA. There are 14 residues in the CDR3. The CDR3 here is CASSSTLVGNTIYF. The CDR3 DNA reads TGTGCCAGCAGCTCCACCCTAGTGGGAAACACCATATATTTT.

The V call is TRBV10-3, the J call TRBJ2-7; D is unresolved. Deletions cut 7 bases from V and 2 bases from J, with 12 bases between. The CDR3 loop spans 13 amino acids. The germline CDR1 and CDR2 sequences are ENHRY and SYGVKD. The CDR3, as DNA: TGTGCCATCAAGGGTAACGGCCCCTACGAGCAGTACTTC. As protein: CAIKGNGPYEQYF.

The CDR3 spells CASSFDRVGETQYF. In nucleotides, the CDR3 is TGTGCCAGCAGCTTCGACAGGGTTGGGGAGACCCAGTACTTC. V is TRBV11-3 and J is TRBJ2-5; 7 nucleotides match TRBD1. With V trimmed by 3 bases and J by 5 bases, 6 bases remained unmatched. Germline CDR1 is SGHNT and CDR2 is YENEEA. The CDR3 consists of 14 residues.

A few counts support this clone. The CDR3 region is CASSLREDYTF. DNA of the CDR3: TGTGCCAGCAGCTTGCGGGAGGACTACACCTTC. The J gene is TRBJ1-2, the V gene TRBV7-9; D unclear. Germline lookup yields CDR1 SEHNR and CDR2 FQNEAQ (reference sequence). V was shortened by 3 bases and J by 10 bases, with 9 bases between the two germline ends. The CDR3 sequence is 11 residues long.

The rearrangement joins TRBV6-1 to TRBJ2-7, with D perhaps TRBD1 (5 bases). Deletions cut 2 bases from V and 4 bases from J, with 6 bases between. Germline CDR1 MNHNS, CDR2 SASEGT. This CDR3 has 12 residues. The CDR3 loop is CASSERGYEQYF. CDR3 in DNA: TGTGCCAGCAGTGAAAGGGGATACGAGCAGTACTTC.

The gene calls are TRBV21-1 and TRBJ1-5; the listed D gene, TRBD1, was not tested against the DNA. TRBV21-1 constitutes a pseudogene. The CDR3 is made up of 15 amino acids. CDR3: CASSRSGHSNQPQHF. As DNA, the CDR3 is TGTGCCAGCAGCAGATCAGGTCATAGCAATCAGCCCCAGCATTTT.